This record looks at one T cell receptor beta chain sequence and its context. No antigen is known for it. An end of the junction does not agree with germline; a read error may underlie this. The data were taken from a study of T cell repertoires in cytomegalovirus infection (dated by TCRdb to about 2019). A note on the overall study: Recently identified HLA-C-restricted CMV epitopes, whose presentation resists viral immunomodulation, were targeted by peptide stimulations together with well-studied HLA-B-restricted epitopes. The HLA type of each donor mattered for the analysis, because public TCR beta signatures pointed to carriage of CMV infection along with the matching HLA type. Broad study findings and their caveats: In both this cohort and an independent cohort of several hundred donors, the cumulative frequency of public TCR beta family members distinguished carriers of CMV infection plus the relevant HLA type. The ex vivo response was dominated by HLA-C-restricted CMV-specific TCR beta clonotypes, which also provided the single most frequent clonotype in two of eight donors.

This sample's treatment or condition label indicates: in vitro stimulation with specific CMV peptide epitopes to enrich CMV-specific T cells. Instrument on record: Illumina HiSeq 1500. TCRdb trimmed public reads at Q25 via fastp, called clones via MiXCR and kept in-frame beta chains. CDR3 protein duplicates are merged, each entry listing the most common genes and DNA. This sample holds fewer than 850,000 distinct CDR3 sequences; 25% to 30% were observed only once. Jointly, the top ten make up 10% to 15% of the sample. The cysteine opens and the phenylalanine closes a CDR3 of 15 amino acids. Of the read, only the CDR3 DNA is kept; its 45 bases are in frame from base 1. The germline V gene supplies CDR1 MGHRA and CDR2 YSYEKL.

The chain joins TRBV4-1 to TRBJ1-5; the D gene identity is not certain. The TCR sequence derives from a human donor in good health (CMV status not recorded). Some clones in this sample may be carry-over from other donors' samples. Sequencing was performed on cultured CD8+ T cells from PBMCs, taken from culture after CMV antigen stimulation. The CDR3 in this case is CASSQEWQINQSQHF. The DNA reads as follows: TGCGCCAGCAGCCAAGAGTGGCAGATCAATCAGTCCCAGCATTTT.